The 26 T cell receptor beta chains given below trace back to one sample, sequenced in a study of early T cells in non-severe SARS-CoV-2 infection. Using its own MiXCR run on the 5' RACE reads, TCRdb lists one record per CDR3 protein. The profile shows roughly 70,000 distinct CDR3 sequences, about 13% of them singletons. The specimen was whole blood. These receptors originate from an adult who was a healthcare worker with PCR-confirmed SARS-CoV-2 infection or an uninfected control (not recorded which).

This clonotype was recorded many times. The V gene is TRBV7-9, the J gene TRBJ1-4, with D tentatively TRBD1 (5 bases). The length of the CDR3 is 13 residues. Germline V gene data show CDR1 as SEHNR and CDR2 as FQNEAQ (reference sequence). Deletions cut 5 bases from V and 8 bases from J, with 12 bases between. The CDR3 DNA follows: TGTGCCAGCAGCCAGGGCCTGGGGGAAAAACTGTTTTTT. Translated: CASSQGLGEKLFF.

The chain couples TRBV5-4 to TRBJ2-1; D not certain. Trimming stripped 4 bases from V and 4 bases from J, with 15 bases between. Germline CDR1 reads SGHNT; CDR2 reads YYREEE (reference sequence). The CDR3 is 15 residues long. In DNA, the CDR3 is TGTGCCAGCAGCAGGCCAAAGGCTGAGTACAATGAGCAGTTCTTC. Its protein product is CASSRPKAEYNEQFF.

J is TRBJ2-5 and V is TRBV5-6; 11 bases are shared with TRBD2. V trimming: 4 bases; J trimming: 3 bases; junction bases outside the gene matches: 11. The CDR3 contains 17 residues. The germline V gene has CDR1 SGHDT and CDR2 YYEEEE. CDR3 amino acids: CASSPSRTSGSKETQYF. CDR3 nucleotides: TGTGCCAGCAGCCCATCTAGGACTAGCGGGTCTAAAGAGACCCAGTACTTC. The full variable domain, completed using reference TRBV5-6 and TRBJ2-5, is DAGVTQSPTHLIKTRGQQVTLRCSPKSGHDTVSWYQQALGQGPQFIFQYYEEEERQRGNFPDRFSGHQFPNYSSELNVNALLLGDSALYLCASSPSRTSGSKETQYFGPGTRLLVL.

This clonotype was seen a handful of times. The V gene is TRBV5-5, the J gene TRBJ2-3; tentatively, D is TRBD2 (6 bases). Germline CDR1 and CDR2: SGHKS and YYEKEE (reference sequence). There are 13 residues in the CDR3. V lost 0 bases and J 14 bases, leaving 16 bases between the germline ends. In DNA, the CDR3 is TGTGCCAGCAGCTTGGCTGGATCTAGCGAGCCGTATTTT. Translating gives CASSLAGSSEPYF.

This clonotype was observed a few times. The chain links TRBV7-6 to TRBJ2-2; 12 positions match TRBD2. This CDR3 spans 15 amino acids. V lost 5 bases and J lost 4; bases outside the gene matches: 2. Germline lookup yields CDR1 SGHVS and CDR2 FNYEAQ. CDR3 loop: CASSATSGSTGELFF. CDR3 nucleotide sequence: TGTGCCAGCAGCGCGACTAGCGGGAGCACCGGGGAGCTGTTTTTT.

The chain uses TRBV7-2 and TRBJ2-7, with 7 positions matching TRBD2. The CDR3 length is 14 residues. The V gene end was trimmed by 5 bases and the J gene end by 4 bases; junction bases not matched to a gene: 8. Germline V gene data show CDR1 as SGHTA and CDR2 as FQGNSA. The CDR3 DNA is TGTGCCAGCAGCCCAATAGCGGGCCCTTACGAGCAGTACTTC. It encodes CASSPIAGPYEQYF. Complete variable domain (other parts from reference TRBV7-2 and TRBJ2-7): GAGVSQSPSNKVTEKGKDVELRCDPISGHTALYWYRQSLGQGLEFLIYFQGNSAPDKSGLPSDRFSAERTGGSVSTLTIQRTQQEDSAVYLCASSPIAGPYEQYFGPGTRLTVT.

Only a few counts were recorded for this clonotype. CDR3 residues: CASSLAWGDGYTF. The CDR3 DNA follows: TGTGCCAGCAGCTTGGCCTGGGGGGATGGCTACACCTTC. The V and J genes are TRBV5-4 and TRBJ1-2; weak D call: TRBD1 (5 bases). The CDR3 is made up of 13 amino acids. Germline loops: CDR1 SGHNT, CDR2 YYREEE (reference sequence). Trimming cost V 0 bases and J 6 bases, with 9 bases left between them. Full variable domain (remainder filled in from reference TRBV5-4 and TRBJ1-2): ETGVTQSPTHLIKTRGQQVTLRCSSQSGHNTVSWYQQALGQGPQFIFQYYREEENGRGNFPPRFSGLQFPNYSSELNVNALELDDSALYLCASSLAWGDGYTFGSGTRLTVV.

This chain links TRBV3-1 with TRBJ2-7; 10 bases map to TRBD2. Germline assignment: CDR1 LGHDT and CDR2 YNNKEL (reference sequence). CDR3 length equals 15 residues. J lost 5 bases, V lost 2 bases, and 6 bases had no gene match. CDR3 bases: TGTGCCAGCAGCCAAAACCTAGCGGGAGACCACGAGCAGTACTTC. Its protein product is CASSQNLAGDHEQYF.

The chain couples TRBV7-2 to TRBJ2-3; 9 bases are a match to TRBD2. Germline V gives CDR1 SGHTA, CDR2 FQGNSA. The CDR3 extends over 14 amino acids. V lost 4 bases and J lost 5; bases outside the gene matches: 4. CDR3 residues: CASSWGLAGDTQYF. CDR3 coding DNA: TGTGCCAGCAGCTGGGGACTAGCCGGAGATACGCAGTATTTT.

This clonotype was detected ten times or more. V and J are TRBV12-3 or TRBV12-4 and TRBJ2-1, with 7 nucleotides matching TRBD1. CDR3 length: 15 residues. Germline trimming cut 6 bases from V and 4 bases from J; bases unmatched to any gene: 9. CDR3 sequence (DNA): TGTGCCAGCAGCCTCGGACAGGTCTTATACAATGAGCAGTTCTTC. This gives the protein CASSLGQVLYNEQFF.

This clonotype has ten or more counts. J is TRBJ1-1 and V is TRBV29-1; 7 nucleotides align to TRBD1. Trimming cost V 7 bases and J 1 base; bases outside gene matches: 6. The CDR3 consists of 13 residues. The germline gives CDR1 SQVTM, CDR2 ANQGSEA. The CDR3 nucleotides are TGCAGCGGGCAGGACAGGTCGAACACTGAAGCTTTCTTT. Translating it yields CSGQDRSNTEAFF.

The rearrangement joins TRBV5-1 to TRBJ1-1; D unclear. V dropped 3 bases and J dropped 6 bases, with 6 bases sitting between them. CDR3 length equals 11 residues. The germline V gene encodes CDR1 SGHRS and CDR2 YFSETQ. CDR3: CASSSGAEAFF. The CDR3 coding sequence is TGCGCCAGCAGCTCCGGAGCTGAAGCTTTCTTT.

This clonotype came up a few times. V and J are TRBV11-3 and TRBJ2-3, with 9 bases fitting TRBD2. J lost 9 bases, V lost 4 bases, and 11 bases had no gene match. Germline V CDR1 and CDR2: SGHNT, YENEEA. There are 15 residues in the CDR3. Here the CDR3 DNA reads TGTGCCAGCAGCTGGACTAGCGCTAAGGGCTCCACGCAGTATTTT. This translates into CASSWTSAKGSTQYF.

This clonotype was counted only a few times. The chain couples TRBV2 to TRBJ2-7, with 8 bases matching TRBD1. Losses at the gene ends were 2 bases for V and 1 base for J; bases not matched to a gene: 1. Germline V gene sequence: CDR1 SNHLY, CDR2 FYNNEI. CDR3 length: 14 amino acids. CDR3: CASSETGGSYEQYF. CDR3 nucleotides: TGTGCCAGCAGTGAAACAGGGGGGTCCTACGAGCAGTACTTC.

This clonotype was counted a few times. The rearrangement joins TRBV7-9 to TRBJ2-1; D gene unclear. CDR3 size: 12 residues. Trimming pared 1 base from V and 8 bases from J, leaving 6 bases between. The V gene's germline CDR1 is SEHNR and CDR2 FQNEAQ (reference sequence). The CDR3 DNA reads as TGTGCCAGCAGCTTAGTCTCTGATGAGCAGTTCTTC. It yields the protein CASSLVSDEQFF.

This clonotype was counted between two and nine times. The chain is built from TRBV29-1 and TRBJ2-4, with TRBD2 as a possible D gene (6 bases). The germline V and J ends were trimmed by 4 bases and 7 bases, with 17 bases remaining between them. The CDR3 totals 14 residues. Germline V gene data show CDR1 as SQVTM and CDR2 as ANQGSEA. The CDR3 DNA is TGCAGCGTTGTCGACTGGGGGGTAAGGAACATTCAGTACTTC. Translated: CSVVDWGVRNIQYF.

This clonotype was detected a few times. This sequence joins TRBV19 and TRBJ2-3, with 9 bases identical to TRBD2. This CDR3 region has 16 residues. Trimming cost V 5 bases and J 1 base; bases outside gene matches: 7. Germline values: CDR1 LNHDA, CDR2 SQIVND (reference sequence). The DNA for the CDR3 is TGTGCCAGTAGTCCGATAGGGACTAGCCGCACAGATACGCAGTATTTT. It codes for CASSPIGTSRTDTQYF.

The V and J genes are TRBV14 and TRBJ2-7; D might be TRBD2 (6 bases). V gave up 4 bases and J gave up 7 bases, with 17 bases separating them. Germline V gene sequence: CDR1 SGHDN, CDR2 FVKESK. CDR3 length equals 14 residues. The CDR3 coding sequence is TGTGCCAGCAGCCTGCGGACCACCGCGGGGGAGCAGTACTTC. Translated, it gives CASSLRTTAGEQYF.

The gene calls are TRBV29-1 and TRBJ2-1; unclear D gene. Germline V gives CDR1 SQVTM, CDR2 ANQGSEA. V gave up 3 bases and J gave up 0 bases, with 3 bases separating them. The CDR3 is 12 residues long. The CDR3 sequence is CSVDRSYNEQFF. As DNA, the CDR3 is TGCAGCGTTGACCGCTCCTACAATGAGCAGTTCTTC.

This clonotype was seen a few times. The rearrangement joins TRBV10-3 to TRBJ2-3; D uncertain. This CDR3 region has 15 residues. Germline CDR1 ENHRY, CDR2 SYGVKD. V was cut by 0 bases and J by 0 bases, with 7 bases left in between. CDR3 amino acids: CAISESMGSTDTQYF. In DNA form, the CDR3 reads TGTGCCATCAGTGAGTCGATGGGGAGCACAGATACGCAGTATTTT.

In DNA form, the CDR3 reads TGTGCCAGCAGCCCTGGACAGGGACGCTCTGGGGCCAACGTCCTGACTTTC. This translates into CASSPGQGRSGANVLTF. The J gene is TRBJ2-6, the V gene TRBV7-2; 8 nucleotides line up with TRBD1. This CDR3 region has 17 residues. V shed 5 bases and J 0 bases; nucleotides not matched to a gene: 6. The germline V gene has CDR1 SGHTA and CDR2 FQGNSA.

This clonotype was seen a few times. The chain couples TRBV11-2 to TRBJ2-5; no clear D gene. The V and J ends lost 3 bases and 0 bases respectively, with 11 bases between them. Germline-derived CDR1 and CDR2 are SGHAT and FQNNGV. The CDR3 is 15 amino acids. This chain's CDR3 is CASSLARRNQETQYF. CDR3 nucleotide sequence: TGTGCCAGCAGCTTGGCCCGGAGAAACCAAGAGACCCAGTACTTC. Complete variable domain (other parts from reference TRBV11-2 and TRBJ2-5): EAGVAQSPRYKIIEKRQSVAFWCNPISGHATLYWYQQILGQGPKLLIQFQNNGVVDDSQLPKDRFSAERLKGVDSTLKIQPAKLEDSAVYLCASSLARRNQETQYFGPGTRLLVL.

This clonotype was found a few times. V usage is TRBV11-1 and J usage is TRBJ2-3, with TRBD2 matching 7 bases. J lost 0 bases, V lost 5 bases, and 5 bases had no gene match. This CDR3 is 15 amino acids long. Germline V gives CDR1 SGHAT, CDR2 FQDESV (reference sequence). As DNA, the CDR3 is TGTGCCAGCAGCACCCTTAGCGGGAGCACAGATACGCAGTATTTT. Its protein product is CASSTLSGSTDTQYF.

The rearrangement joins TRBV3-1 to TRBJ2-1; D possibly corresponds to TRBD2 (6 bases). This CDR3 region has 16 residues. V dropped 0 bases and J dropped 8 bases, with 17 bases sitting between them. Germline V gene sequence: CDR1 LGHDT, CDR2 YNNKEL (reference sequence). CDR3 loop: CASSQDTGVMSHEQFF. The CDR3 DNA sequence: TGTGCCAGCAGCCAAGACACGGGAGTGATGAGTCATGAGCAGTTCTTC.

There are a few counts of this clonotype. The rearrangement links TRBV28 to TRBJ1-5; no firm D call. This CDR3 has 14 amino acids. The germline V gene has CDR1 MDHEN and CDR2 SYDVKM. V lost 2 bases, J lost 1 base, and 6 bases lay in between. The CDR3 loop reads CASSLPGSNQPQHF. The CDR3 region has the DNA TGTGCCAGCAGTTTACCTGGGAGCAATCAGCCCCAGCATTTT.

V is TRBV9 and J is TRBJ2-1; 8 bases are shared with TRBD2. Germline V gene lookup returns CDR1 SGDLS and CDR2 YYNGEE. The CDR3 totals 18 residues. Losses at the gene ends were 0 bases for V and 1 base for J; bases not matched to a gene: 9. The chain's CDR3 is CASSVVSSSGLSYNEQFF. For the CDR3, the DNA is TGTGCCAGCAGCGTAGTATCGTCTAGCGGGTTGTCCTACAATGAGCAGTTCTTC.